The 26 T cell receptor beta chains below all came from one sample that was sequenced in a study of PD-L1 blockade in urothelial cancer. The time point here: pretreatment peripheral blood. Assay used: immunoSEQ multiplex PCR; TCRdb lists only in-frame clones, some missing. The data show approximately 94,000 clones, over 75% seen once. The sample was PBMCs, taken around atezolizumab (anti-PD-L1) treatment. Every receptor here comes from a man aged 55 to 70 with urothelial cancer.

V gene TRBV5-4 combines with J gene TRBJ1-1, with D possibly being TRBD1 (5 bases). The CDR3 contains 14 residues. Trimming left V 7 bases short and J 0 bases short, with 13 bases between. Germline assignment: CDR1 SGHNT and CDR2 YYREEE (reference sequence). The CDR3 is CASADSTLNTEAFF. The CDR3, as DNA: TGTGCCAGCGCCGACAGTACTCTGAACACTGAAGCTTTCTTT. Full variable domain (missing parts from reference TRBV5-4 and TRBJ1-1): ETGVTQSPTHLIKTRGQQVTLRCSSQSGHNTVSWYQQALGQGPQFIFQYYREEENGRGNFPPRFSGLQFPNYSSELNVNALELDDSALYLCASADSTLNTEAFFGQGTRLTVV.

The V gene is TRBV4-2, the J gene TRBJ2-4; D might be TRBD1 (6 bases). This CDR3 comprises 16 residues. The germline V and J ends were trimmed by 1 base and 5 bases, with 15 bases remaining between them. Germline CDR1 reads LGHNA; CDR2 reads YNFKEQ. The DNA of the CDR3 is TGTGCCAGCAGCCAAGTGGAAGGGGGTGGGGAAAACATTCAGTACTTC. It is translated as CASSQVEGGGENIQYF.

J is TRBJ2-4 and V is TRBV30, with TRBD2 matching over 10 bases. The V segment lost 3 bases and the J segment 8 bases; nucleotides outside the gene matches: 16. CDR3 length equals 17 residues. Germline V gives CDR1 GTSNPN, CDR2 SVGIG (reference sequence). CDR3 sequence: CAWRDPQTSGSSDIQYF. CDR3 coding DNA: TGTGCCTGGAGAGACCCCCAGACTAGCGGGTCGTCGGACATTCAGTACTTC.

This clone was detected only once. Other DNA variants within this sample encode the same CDR3. V gene TRBV9 combines with J gene TRBJ2-3; a possible D gene is TRBD2 (7 bases). The CDR3 loop spans 16 amino acids. The germline V and J ends were trimmed by 0 bases and 3 bases, with 14 bases remaining between them. Per germline, CDR1 SGDLS and CDR2 YYNGEE. Here the CDR3 DNA reads TGTGCCAGCAGCGTAGAGGGGGGGGCCTTAACAGATACGCAGTATTTT. It specifies CASSVEGGALTDTQYF.

The genes are TRBV9 and TRBJ1-3; D is unresolved. CDR1 and CDR2 from the germline V gene are SGDLS and YYNGEE. Trimming cost V 0 bases and J 0 bases, with 4 bases left between them. The CDR3 loop spans 14 amino acids. As DNA, the CDR3 is TGTGCCAGCAGCGTAGAGAGCTCTGGAAACACCATATATTTT. It encodes CASSVESSGNTIYF.

V is TRBV6-1 and J is TRBJ1-4, with TRBD1 identical over 8 bases. The CDR3 has 13 residues. The J segment lost 7 bases and the V segment lost 4 bases, leaving 2 bases of the junction unmatched. Germline V lookup: CDR1 MNHNS, CDR2 SASEGT. CDR3 amino acids: CASSVQGGEKLFF. As DNA, the CDR3 is TGTGCCAGCAGTGTACAGGGGGGTGAAAAACTGTTTTTT.

The chain combines TRBV28 with TRBJ2-5; D is possibly TRBD1 (5 bases). The V end lost 10 bases, the J end lost 3 bases, and 18 bases lay between the germline ends. The CDR3 is 14 amino acids. Per the germline V gene, CDR1 is MDHEN and CDR2 is SYDVKM. The CDR3 bases are TGTGCCACCAATCGATTATCAGGGAAAGAGACCCAGTACTTC. It codes for CATNRLSGKETQYF.

Many counts were recorded for this clone. J is TRBJ2-1 and V is TRBV27; no firm D call. Germline loops: CDR1 MNHEY, CDR2 SMNVEV (reference sequence). The length of the CDR3 is 13 residues. The V and J ends lost 6 bases and 5 bases respectively, with 11 bases between them. CDR3 sequence: CASRHDGDNEQFF. In DNA form, the CDR3 reads TGTGCCAGCAGACACGACGGAGACAATGAGCAGTTCTTC.

The rearrangement uses TRBV29-1 and TRBJ1-2, with 7 bases fitting TRBD1. The CDR3 sequence is 12 residues long. V shed 6 bases, J shed 4 bases, and the junction held 5 bases outside the gene matches. Germline values: CDR1 SQVTM, CDR2 ANQGSEA. The CDR3 coding sequence is TGCAGCGTCTTGACAGGGATCTATGGCTACACCTTC. Translation gives CSVLTGIYGYTF.

The chain recombines TRBV7-2 with TRBJ1-6, with D perhaps TRBD1 (5 bases). The CDR3 loop spans 18 amino acids. The V end lost 3 bases, the J end lost 1 base, and 16 bases lay between the germline ends. Per germline, CDR1 SGHTA and CDR2 FQGNSA. Here the CDR3 DNA reads TGTGCCAGCAGCTTTACCGGGGGACTGGGGTCCTATAATTCACCCCTCCACTTT. Translation gives CASSFTGGLGSYNSPLHF.

The CDR3 loop reads CASSESRSGANVLTF. The CDR3 coding sequence is TGCGCCAGCAGTGAGTCGCGCTCTGGGGCCAACGTCCTGACTTTC. J is TRBJ2-6 and V is TRBV10-1; D gene uncertain. The V gene's germline CDR1 is WNHNN and CDR2 SYGVQD (reference sequence). The V end was cut by 0 bases, the J end by 0 bases, with 3 bases between. The CDR3 loop spans 15 amino acids.

This chain connects TRBV5-3 to TRBJ2-2; 8 nucleotides line up with TRBD1. TRBV5-3 is treated as an ORF (open reading frame) with a function not yet certain. J gave up 6 bases and V 3 bases, and 10 bases lay outside the gene matches. This CDR3 has 16 amino acids. The CDR3 region is CARSYGQGGNPGELFF. The CDR3 bases are TGTGCCAGAAGCTACGGACAGGGTGGTAACCCCGGGGAGCTGTTTTTT.

The chain joins TRBV5-1 to TRBJ1-2; 8 nucleotides line up with TRBD1. With 3 bases clipped from V and 4 bases from J, the junction kept 2 bases outside the gene matches. CDR1 is SGHRS, CDR2 YFSETQ, per germline. The CDR3 contains 13 residues. The CDR3 nucleotides read TGCGCCAGCAGCTCTGGACAGGGCTATGGCTACACCTTC. It encodes CASSSGQGYGYTF.

J is TRBJ2-7 and V is TRBV4-1; perhaps TRBD1 as D (5 bases). Trimming cost V 1 base and J 0 bases, with 7 bases left between them. This CDR3 contains 14 residues. Germline V gene data show CDR1 as MGHRA and CDR2 as YSYEKL. The CDR3 coding sequence is TGCGCCAGCAGCCAAGTGGACACCTCCTACGAGCAGTACTTC. Translated, it gives CASSQVDTSYEQYF.

This rearrangement joins TRBV7-3 to TRBJ2-5; TRBD2 aligns across 9 bases. The V gene's germline CDR1 is SGHTA and CDR2 FQGTGA. The CDR3 contains 15 residues. V lost 5 bases and J lost 5; bases outside the gene matches: 9. CDR3 nucleotides: TGTGCCAGCAGCGCCAGCGGGGGGCTTGTGGAGACCCAGTACTTC. Translated, it gives CASSASGGLVETQYF.

This chain links TRBV6-5 with TRBJ2-7; 8 bases fit TRBD1. CDR3 size: 14 residues. The germline V gene has CDR1 MNHEY and CDR2 SVGAGI. J gave up 4 bases and V 7 bases, and 9 bases lay outside the gene matches. The CDR3 sequence: CASTKPGQAYEQYF. The CDR3 DNA sequence: TGTGCCAGCACCAAACCGGGACAGGCTTACGAGCAGTACTTC.

This clone was observed a single time. The chain joins TRBV18 to TRBJ2-5; D is possibly TRBD2 (6 bases). CDR1 is KGHSH, CDR2 LQKENI, per germline. This CDR3 comprises 15 residues. V was cut by 6 bases and J by 2 bases, with 16 bases left in between. In DNA, the CDR3 is TGTGCCAGCTCTCGTCAGCGGGCCACGCAAGAGACCCAGTACTTC. This encodes CASSRQRATQETQYF.

The chain employs TRBV18 and TRBJ1-1; a possible D gene is TRBD1 (6 bases). Looked up from germline, CDR1 is KGHSH and CDR2 is LQKENI. V gave up 0 bases and J gave up 1 base, with 6 bases separating them. This CDR3 is 14 amino acids long. Here the CDR3 reads CASSPPTGNTEAFF. CDR3 nucleotide sequence: TGTGCCAGCTCACCACCGACAGGGAACACTGAAGCTTTCTTT.

The chain recombines TRBV2 with TRBJ1-1; 8 bases are shared with TRBD1. CDR3 length: 13 amino acids. Germline V gene sequence: CDR1 SNHLY, CDR2 FYNNEI. V was pared by 6 bases and J by 4 bases, with 4 bases of the junction left unmatched. In DNA, the CDR3 is TGTGCCAGCAGCCAGGGGGCGGTCACTGAAGCTTTCTTT. It is translated as CASSQGAVTEAFF.

The chain is built from TRBV29-1 and TRBJ1-2; 8 nucleotides match TRBD1. Germline V gene sequence: CDR1 SQVTM, CDR2 ANQGSEA. The CDR3 consists of 14 residues. The CDR3 DNA follows: TGCGCCGGTCGGGGGACAGGCAGTGACTATGGCTACACCTTC. Translated, it gives CAGRGTGSDYGYTF.

The V and J genes are TRBV6-4 and TRBJ2-6; TRBD1 aligns across 12 bases. The CDR3 contains 17 residues. V was pared by 8 bases and J by 2 bases, with 7 bases of the junction left unmatched. Germline assignment: CDR1 MRHNA and CDR2 SNTAGT. The CDR3 region is CASSTGTGGAGANVLTF. The CDR3 DNA sequence: TGTGCCAGCTCCACCGGGACAGGGGGCGCTGGGGCCAACGTCCTGACTTTC.

The chain employs TRBV5-1 and TRBJ1-1, with TRBD1 matching 8 bases. The CDR3 sequence is 14 residues long. Germline trimming cut 4 bases from V and 1 base from J; bases unmatched to any gene: 3. Looked up from germline, CDR1 is SGHRS and CDR2 is YFSETQ. The chain's CDR3 is CASSRTGSNTEAFF. CDR3 nucleotide sequence: TGCGCCAGCAGCAGGACAGGGTCGAACACTGAAGCTTTCTTT.

This rearrangement joins TRBV5-1 to TRBJ2-3; no clear D. From germline, CDR1 is SGHRS and CDR2 YFSETQ. The CDR3 sequence is 11 residues long. Trimming left V 4 bases short and J 3 bases short, with 3 bases between. Written as DNA, the CDR3 is TGCGCCAGCAGCCGGACAGATACGCAGTATTTT. It codes for CASSRTDTQYF.

V gene TRBV4-2 combines with J gene TRBJ2-7; 11 nucleotides align to TRBD2. CDR1 is LGHNA, CDR2 YNFKEQ, per germline. The CDR3 has 21 amino acids. Trimming cost V 3 bases and J 3 bases; bases outside gene matches: 22. The DNA for the CDR3 is TGTGCCAGCAGCCAGGTTCCTCCTAGCGGGGGGACCACGTCCGTTTTCTACGAGCAGTACTTC. Protein sequence: CASSQVPPSGGTTSVFYEQYF.

The chain is built from TRBV12-5 and TRBJ2-3; 13 bases fit TRBD2. Germline loops: CDR1 LGHNT, CDR2 FRNRAP. The CDR3 runs 18 residues. With 2 bases clipped from V and 1 base from J, the junction kept 6 bases outside the gene matches. CDR3 residues: CASGLPLGLAGGTDTQYF. In nucleotides, the CDR3 is TGTGCTAGTGGTTTGCCCCTAGGACTAGCGGGGGGCACAGATACGCAGTATTTT.

This clone was counted a few times. This rearrangement joins TRBV2 to TRBJ1-4; 9 bases match TRBD1. Germline CDR1 SNHLY, CDR2 FYNNEI. This CDR3 contains 13 residues. V shed 6 bases, J shed 5 bases, and the junction held 1 base outside the gene matches. The CDR3: CASRGTGNEKLFF. The CDR3 region has the DNA TGTGCCAGCAGGGGGACAGGGAATGAAAAACTGTTTTTT.